Below are 6 T cell receptor beta chains sequenced from a single sample in a study of cytomegalovirus exposure and HLA in healthy donors. Researchers ran the PCR with 60 Vbeta and 13 Jbeta primers. The protocol was immunoSEQ multiplex PCR, while the TCRdb copy is restricted to in-frame clones and leaves out a portion. The sample lists almost 200,000 clones; roughly 80% were seen once. Sequencing was done on a sample of PBMCs. These receptor sequences come from a male donor in good health and CMV-seropositive.

This clone was recorded a few times. The J gene is TRBJ1-2, the V gene TRBV5-8; 10 bases are shared with TRBD1. V shed 3 bases, J shed 5 bases, and the junction held 4 bases outside the gene matches. CDR1 and CDR2 from the germline V gene are SGHTS and YDEGEE. This CDR3 contains 14 residues. The CDR3 bases are TGTGCCAGCAGCTCTCGGACAGGGGGGTATGGCTACACCTTC. Translating gives CASSSRTGGYGYTF.

This clone was seen once. The chain joins TRBV5-4 to TRBJ2-3, with a tentative D call TRBD2 (6 bases). With 1 base removed from V and 3 bases from J, the gap between germline ends came to 9 bases. The CDR3 length is 14 residues. Germline V lookup: CDR1 SGHNT, CDR2 YYREEE (reference sequence). The CDR3 reads CASSLKGGTDTQYF. CDR3 bases: TGTGCCAGCAGCTTGAAAGGAGGGACAGATACGCAGTATTTT. Full variable domain (outside the CDR3, taken from reference TRBV5-4 and TRBJ2-3): ETGVTQSPTHLIKTRGQQVTLRCSSQSGHNTVSWYQQALGQGPQFIFQYYREEENGRGNFPPRFSGLQFPNYSSELNVNALELDDSALYLCASSLKGGTDTQYFGPGTRLTVL.

This chain uses TRBV30 with TRBJ1-1; D gene unclear. This CDR3 has 12 amino acids. V was trimmed by 2 bases and J by 0 bases, leaving 4 bases between them. Per germline, CDR1 GTSNPN and CDR2 SVGIG (reference sequence). The CDR3 loop is CAWSNMNTEAFF. The CDR3 DNA reads as TGTGCCTGGAGTAACATGAACACTGAAGCTTTCTTT. Full variable domain (remainder filled in from reference TRBV30 and TRBJ1-1): SQTIHQWPATLVQPVGSPLSLECTVEGTSNPNLYWYRQAAGRGLQLLFYSVGIGQISSEVPQNLSASRPQDRQFILSSKKLLLSDSGFYLCAWSNMNTEAFFGQGTRLTVV.

This chain connects TRBV27 to TRBJ1-3; the D is unclear. CDR1 is MNHEY, CDR2 SMNVEV, per germline (reference sequence). V was cut by 6 bases and J by 0 bases, with 9 bases left in between. This CDR3 region has 14 residues. In nucleotides, the CDR3 is TGTGCCAGCAGCCCACGGGGCTCTGGAAACACCATATATTTT. Translated: CASSPRGSGNTIYF.

J is TRBJ2-5 and V is TRBV7-6; 11 bases align to TRBD2. The CDR3 has 18 residues. Per the germline V gene, CDR1 is SGHVS and CDR2 is FNYEAQ. Trimming cost V 5 bases and J 0 bases; bases outside gene matches: 11. The DNA of the CDR3 is TGTGCCAGCAGCACCGGGACTAGCGGTCTCAGGTACCAAGAGACCCAGTACTTC. This gives the protein CASSTGTSGLRYQETQYF.

This clone was picked up a small number of times. J is TRBJ1-1 and V is TRBV5-1, with 12 bases lining up with TRBD1. The CDR3 is made up of 15 amino acids. V lost 4 bases and J lost 11; bases outside the gene matches: 12. Germline V lookup: CDR1 SGHRS, CDR2 YFSETQ. CDR3 bases: TGCGCCAGCAGCCTGGAGCCGGGACAGGGGGCGCCGGCTTTCTTT. It yields the protein CASSLEPGQGAPAFF.